This entry lists 32 T cell receptor beta chains sequenced from one sample in a study of beta chain features in type 1 diabetes. What was sequenced were expressed TCRB transcripts, since all of the isolated RNA had been reverse transcribed. Assay: immunoSEQ multiplex PCR; the TCRdb copy retains only in-frame clones and omits some. The table has 620,000 or so clones, 15% to 19% seen once. The sequenced material came from naive CD4+ T cells from blood. These TCRs come from a man between 18 and 35 years old in good health.

This clone was found a few times. The chain joins TRBV29-1 to TRBJ2-2; 8 nucleotides match TRBD2. Germline CDR1 and CDR2: SQVTM and ANQGSEA. This CDR3 has 14 residues. The junction had 3 bases not matched to a gene; V was cut back by 4 bases and J by 2 bases. The CDR3 loop reads CSVATSANTGELFF. In DNA form, the CDR3 reads TGCAGCGTTGCGACTAGCGCAAACACCGGGGAGCTGTTTTTT.

This clone was seen more than once but under ten times. The rearrangement uses TRBV29-1 and TRBJ2-5; 12 bases agree with TRBD1. J lost 5 bases, V lost 6 bases, and 10 bases had no gene match. CDR1 is SQVTM and CDR2 is ANQGSEA in the germline V gene. This CDR3 has 15 amino acids. The CDR3 DNA reads as TGCAGCGTGGGCCGTTGGGACAGGGGGCTCGAGACCCAGTACTTC. Residues: CSVGRWDRGLETQYF. Based on the CDR3 plus reference TRBV29-1 and TRBJ2-5, the full variable domain is SAVISQKPSRDICQRGTSLTIQCQVDSQVTMMFWYRQQPGQSLTLIATANQGSEATYESGFVIDKFPISRPNLTFSTLTVSNMSPEDSSIYLCSVGRWDRGLETQYFGPGTRLLVL.

This rearrangement joins TRBV5-6 to TRBJ2-1; TRBD1 matches at 10 bases. Germline-derived CDR1 and CDR2 are SGHDT and YYEEEE. This CDR3 has 15 residues. V lost 6 bases, J lost 6 bases, and 9 bases stayed unmatched. The CDR3 sequence is CASTTGQGRVNEQFF. The CDR3 DNA reads as TGTGCCAGCACCACGGGACAGGGGAGGGTCAATGAGCAGTTCTTC.

The CDR3 nucleotides are TGTGCCAGCAGGACAACGGGTGAGCAGTTCTTC. It encodes CASRTTGEQFF. V is TRBV7-2 and J is TRBJ2-1; D ambiguous. The germline V and J ends were trimmed by 6 bases and 9 bases, with 9 bases remaining between them. The CDR3 contains 11 residues. The germline gives CDR1 SGHTA, CDR2 FQGNSA.

The J gene is TRBJ2-7, the V gene TRBV5-6, with D perhaps TRBD2 (5 bases). V gave up 4 bases and J gave up 0 bases, with 14 bases separating them. Per the germline V gene, CDR1 is SGHDT and CDR2 is YYEEEE. The CDR3 runs to 15 residues. As DNA, the CDR3 is TGTGCCAGCAGCCCGCGGGCTCTCAGCTCCTACGAGCAGTACTTC. This encodes CASSPRALSSYEQYF.

This sequence joins TRBV18 and TRBJ1-2, with 11 nucleotides matching TRBD1. CDR3 length equals 15 residues. The germline V gene encodes CDR1 KGHSH and CDR2 LQKENI. J gave up 7 bases and V 6 bases, and 10 bases lay outside the gene matches. The CDR3 loop reads CASSPDRGRNGGYTF. The CDR3, as DNA: TGTGCCAGCTCCCCGGACAGGGGGCGCAACGGTGGCTACACCTTC.

This clone was counted only a few times. V gene TRBV7-2 combines with J gene TRBJ2-4; no clear D gene. Looked up from germline, CDR1 is SGHTA and CDR2 is FQGNSA. The V end was cut by 5 bases, the J end by 0 bases, with 11 bases between. The CDR3 length is 15 residues. The CDR3 region is CASSPADGAKNIQYF. CDR3 nucleotide sequence: TGTGCCAGCAGCCCGGCGGATGGAGCCAAAAACATTCAGTACTTC.

This clone was detected only a few times. This rearrangement joins TRBV28 to TRBJ1-4; D remains unclear. Germline V gene lookup returns CDR1 MDHEN and CDR2 SYDVKM. Trimming removed 10 bases from V and 8 bases from J, with 11 bases in between. This CDR3 spans 11 amino acids. CDR3 loop: CATDGREKLFF. CDR3 nucleotide sequence: TGTGCCACCGACGGTCGGGAAAAACTGTTTTTT. The full variable domain, in which reference TRBV28 and TRBJ1-4 provide the parts outside the CDR3, is DVKVTQSSRYLVKRTGEKVFLECVQDMDHENMFWYRQDPGLGLRLIYFSYDVKMKEKGDIPEGYSVSREKKERFSLILESASTNQTSMYLCATDGREKLFFGSGTQLSVL.

This chain connects TRBV15 to TRBJ2-5; D not resolved. The germline V and J ends were trimmed by 0 bases and 1 base, with 3 bases remaining between them. The CDR3 is 13 residues long. The germline V gene encodes CDR1 LNHNV and CDR2 YYDKDF (reference sequence). CDR3 amino acids: CATSREPQETQYF. The CDR3 bases are TGTGCCACCAGCAGAGAACCCCAAGAGACCCAGTACTTC. The variable domain in full, with the rest retrieved from reference TRBV15 and TRBJ2-5, is DAMVIQNPRYQVTQFGKPVTLSCSQTLNHNVMYWYQQKSSQAPKLLFHYYDKDFNNEADTPDNFQSRRPNTSFCFLDIRSPGLGDTAMYLCATSREPQETQYFGPGTRLLVL.

The chain couples TRBV5-1 to TRBJ1-1; D not resolved. CDR3 length equals 15 residues. Germline-derived CDR1 and CDR2 are SGHRS and YFSETQ. Trimming shortened V by 1 base and J by 1 base, and 11 bases separated the two germline ends. For the CDR3, the DNA is TGCGCCAGCAGCTTGTCCCCTCAGAAGAACACTGAAGCTTTCTTT. Amino acid sequence: CASSLSPQKNTEAFF.

The V gene is TRBV13, the J gene TRBJ1-3, with TRBD1 matching over 8 bases. The germline V gene encodes CDR1 PRHDT and CDR2 FYEKMQ (reference sequence). CDR3 length: 19 amino acids. V was clipped by 4 bases and J by 0 bases; unmatched bases: 14. CDR3 bases: TGTGCCAGCAGCTCGGTCGAAGAAGCAGGGGGCGGCTCTGGAAACACCATATATTTT. Protein sequence: CASSSVEEAGGGSGNTIYF.

This clone came up a few times. The chain uses TRBV23-1 and TRBJ2-6, with 8 bases fitting TRBD1. TRBV23-1 qualifies as an ORF whose function is uncertain. The CDR3 totals 18 residues. V lost 9 bases and J lost 1; bases outside the gene matches: 14. CDR3 sequence reads: CARAGTRTGNSGANVLTF. The CDR3 region has the DNA TGCGCCAGGGCGGGGACCCGGACAGGGAATTCTGGGGCCAACGTCCTGACTTTC.

This clone was counted only a few times. The chain couples TRBV7-9 to TRBJ1-1; no clear D gene. Germline V lookup: CDR1 SEHNR, CDR2 FQNEAQ (reference sequence). The CDR3 is 13 residues long. Deletions cut 2 bases from V and 8 bases from J, with 12 bases between. CDR3 sequence: CASSLMDRPEAFF. The CDR3 DNA follows: TGTGCCAGCAGCTTAATGGACCGGCCCGAAGCTTTCTTT.

In this sample, this clone turned up a few times. The chain has TRBV28 and TRBJ1-1, with TRBD1 as a possible D gene (6 bases). The V gene lost 7 bases and the J gene lost 1 base, with 13 bases spanning the gap. The germline V gene encodes CDR1 MDHEN and CDR2 SYDVKM. The CDR3 is 14 residues long. The CDR3 bases are TGTGCCAGCATTACAGGGATCTGGAACACTGAAGCTTTCTTT. It yields the protein CASITGIWNTEAFF.

This clone was detected once. V and J are TRBV4-3 and TRBJ1-4; D is ambiguous. The CDR3 consists of 14 residues. Trimming shortened V by 4 bases and J by 5 bases, and 11 bases separated the two germline ends. CDR1 is LGHNA, CDR2 YSLEER, per germline. The CDR3 loop reads CASSPTAGNEKLFF. CDR3 in DNA: TGCGCCAGCAGCCCAACGGCAGGAAATGAAAAACTGTTTTTT.

This clone was picked up a small number of times. The CDR3 nucleotides read TGTGCCAGCAGGCGCCAAGGGATACCCGGAGAGCAGTACTTC. It translates to CASRRQGIPGEQYF. The rearrangement links TRBV28 to TRBJ2-7; D is unclear. The CDR3 contains 14 residues. Trimming shortened V by 6 bases and J by 7 bases, and 19 bases separated the two germline ends. CDR1 and CDR2 (germline): MDHEN, SYDVKM.

The J gene is TRBJ1-2, the V gene TRBV7-6; D gene uncertain. Trimming took off 1 base at V and 0 bases at J, with 12 bases between the two ends. The germline CDR1 and CDR2 sequences are SGHVS and FNYEAQ. This CDR3 contains 16 residues. The CDR3 DNA sequence: TGTGCCAGCAGCTTAGGGTCGCGGGGAGCTAACTATGGCTACACCTTC. This encodes CASSLGSRGANYGYTF. The whole variable domain, filled in from reference TRBV7-6 and TRBJ1-2, reads GAGVSQSPRYKVTKRGQDVALRCDPISGHVSLYWYRQALGQGPEFLTYFNYEAQQDKSGLPNDRFSAERPEGSISTLTIQRTEQRDSAMYRCASSLGSRGANYGYTFGSGTRLTVV.

This clone was recorded a few times. The chain couples TRBV4-1 to TRBJ2-5, with 9 bases aligning to TRBD1. CDR3 length: 16 residues. J gave up 2 bases and V 4 bases, and 8 bases lay outside the gene matches. CDR1 and CDR2 (germline): MGHRA, YSYEKL. The CDR3 sequence: CASSLFETGGQETQYF. The CDR3 DNA is TGCGCCAGCAGCCTCTTCGAGACAGGGGGGCAAGAGACCCAGTACTTC.

The chain joins TRBV28 to TRBJ1-1, with 8 positions matching TRBD1. This CDR3 has 15 residues. Germline CDR1 and CDR2: MDHEN and SYDVKM. The V segment lost 5 bases and the J segment 6 bases; nucleotides outside the gene matches: 11. DNA of the CDR3: TGTGCCAGCAGTGCGCACGGACAGGGAACGGCTGAAGCTTTCTTT. Protein product: CASSAHGQGTAEAFF.

In this sample, this clone turned up a few times. The J gene is TRBJ2-2, the V gene TRBV9; 9 bases map to TRBD1. J lost 5 bases, V lost 3 bases, and 8 bases had no gene match. There are 16 residues in the CDR3. Per germline, CDR1 SGDLS and CDR2 YYNGEE. The CDR3 DNA sequence: TGTGCCAGCAGCGCCGAACAGGGGGCGGGTACCGGGGAGCTGTTTTTT. Protein sequence: CASSAEQGAGTGELFF.

This chain connects TRBV2 to TRBJ1-6; 7 bases are a match to TRBD1. Germline V CDR1 and CDR2: SNHLY, FYNNEI. The CDR3 runs 14 residues. With 8 bases clipped from V and 8 bases from J, the junction kept 9 bases outside the gene matches. DNA of the CDR3: TGTGCCAGCGGCCGGCGACAGGGTGATTCACCCCTCCACTTT. As protein: CASGRRQGDSPLHF.

This sequence joins TRBV5-1 and TRBJ1-2, with 9 bases lining up with TRBD1. From germline, CDR1 is SGHRS and CDR2 YFSETQ. Unmatched junction bases numbered 6, after V lost 2 bases and J lost 4 bases. There are 15 residues in the CDR3. CDR3 bases: TGCGCCAGCAGCTTCGGACAGGGGAGCGGCTATGGCTACACCTTC. This encodes CASSFGQGSGYGYTF.

This clone was found a few times. This same CDR3 is encoded by further DNA sequences in the sample. V usage is TRBV9 and J usage is TRBJ2-5; 8 bases align to TRBD2. Germline values: CDR1 SGDLS, CDR2 YYNGEE. The CDR3 extends over 15 amino acids. The J segment lost 5 bases and the V segment lost 3 bases, leaving 9 bases of the junction unmatched. The CDR3 bases are TGTGCCAGCAGCGCCTCCGGGACTAGAGGGGAGACCCAGTACTTC. Translated: CASSASGTRGETQYF.

The chain uses TRBV2 and TRBJ1-5, with 7 positions matching TRBD1. V gave up 4 bases and J gave up 4 bases; unmatched junction bases: 4. Germline loops: CDR1 SNHLY, CDR2 FYNNEI. The CDR3 loop spans 14 amino acids. CDR3 region: CASSGDSRNQPQHF. CDR3 bases: TGTGCCAGCAGTGGGGACAGTCGTAATCAGCCCCAGCATTTT.

This clone has just a few counts. This chain links TRBV7-6 with TRBJ1-2; TRBD1 matches 7 bases. CDR3 size: 15 residues. The V gene end was trimmed by 6 bases and the J gene end by 8 bases; junction bases not matched to a gene: 15. CDR1 and CDR2 (germline): SGHVS, FNYEAQ. CDR3 DNA sequence: TGTGCCAGCAGTCCCCGGGACAGCGGTACCCAAGGCTACACCTTC. Encoded protein: CASSPRDSGTQGYTF. The full variable domain, in which reference TRBV7-6 and TRBJ1-2 provide the parts outside the CDR3, is GAGVSQSPRYKVTKRGQDVALRCDPISGHVSLYWYRQALGQGPEFLTYFNYEAQQDKSGLPNDRFSAERPEGSISTLTIQRTEQRDSAMYRCASSPRDSGTQGYTFGSGTRLTVV.

This clone turned up a few times. V gene TRBV6-5 combines with J gene TRBJ2-7, with D perhaps TRBD1 (6 bases). CDR1 is MNHEY and CDR2 is SVGAGI in the germline V gene. This CDR3 contains 11 residues. Trimming took off 1 base at V and 9 bases at J, with 7 bases between the two ends. The CDR3, as DNA: TGTGCCAGCAGTTACTTAGGGGGGCAGTACTTC. Its translation: CASSYLGGQYF.

The genes are TRBV2 and TRBJ1-2; D remains unclear. The CDR3 is 13 amino acids. Germline CDR1 and CDR2: SNHLY and FYNNEI. V was cut by 2 bases and J by 4 bases, with 8 bases left in between. Here the CDR3 reads CASSERVSYGYTF. The CDR3 coding sequence is TGTGCCAGCAGTGAAAGGGTGAGCTATGGCTACACCTTC.

The rearrangement joins TRBV6-1 to TRBJ2-1, with TRBD1 matching over 10 bases. The CDR3 spans 15 residues. Trimming cost V 6 bases and J 9 bases; bases outside gene matches: 11. Per the germline V gene, CDR1 is MNHNS and CDR2 is SASEGT. This CDR3 is CASSDWTGGRSEQFF. CDR3 in DNA: TGTGCCAGCAGCGATTGGACAGGGGGTAGGAGTGAGCAGTTCTTC.

V is TRBV5-4 and J is TRBJ1-3, with a possible D match to TRBD1 (6 bases). The V end lost 0 bases, the J end lost 2 bases, and 9 bases lay between the germline ends. The CDR3 length is 15 residues. The germline V gene encodes CDR1 SGHNT and CDR2 YYREEE (reference sequence). This CDR3 reads CASSLGRGTGNTIYF. CDR3 DNA sequence: TGTGCCAGCAGCTTGGGAAGGGGGACTGGAAACACCATATATTTT.

Only a few counts were recorded for this clone. This sequence joins TRBV14 and TRBJ2-5; a possible D gene is TRBD1 (6 bases). From germline, CDR1 is SGHDN and CDR2 FVKESK. The V end lost 2 bases, the J end lost 0 bases, and 19 bases lay between the germline ends. CDR3 length equals 18 residues. The CDR3, as DNA: TGTGCCAGCAGCCAATCCGGGACATCCTTCGGGTACCAAGAGACCCAGTACTTC. It is translated as CASSQSGTSFGYQETQYF.

Details on this clone: The same CDR3 arises from other DNA sequences in this sample as well. The chain links TRBV18 to TRBJ1-5; the D gene is possibly TRBD1 (5 bases). Per the germline V gene, CDR1 is KGHSH and CDR2 is LQKENI. There are 13 residues in the CDR3. The V and J ends lost 4 bases and 5 bases respectively, with 9 bases between them. The CDR3 nucleotides read TGTGCCAGCTCACTCCGGGACGATCAGCCCCAGCATTTT. Its protein is CASSLRDDQPQHF.

V gene TRBV27 combines with J gene TRBJ2-5, with a weak D call TRBD2 (6 bases). The CDR3 covers 15 residues. Germline CDR1 is MNHEY and CDR2 is SMNVEV (reference sequence). V lost 4 bases and J 2 bases, leaving 14 bases between the germline ends. The CDR3 here is CASSSPGERQETQYF. The CDR3 nucleotides read TGTGCCAGCAGTTCCCCGGGAGAGCGTCAAGAGACCCAGTACTTC.